The 13 T cell receptor beta chains presented below share a single source sample, sequenced in a study of blood T cell repertoires in COVID-19. Profiling relied on immunoSEQ multiplex PCR, and the TCRdb table lists in-frame clones only, not all of them. The sample includes 150,000 or so clones, roughly 90% of them seen just once. Input material: PBMCs or T cells enriched from blood (not recorded which). The source is a woman younger than 45 with acute COVID-19.

V gene TRBV9 combines with J gene TRBJ2-7, with TRBD2 matching 9 bases. Trimming removed 0 bases from V and 0 bases from J; junction bases left unmatched: 4. The CDR3 runs 16 residues. The germline gives CDR1 SGDLS, CDR2 YYNGEE. The chain's CDR3 is CASSVAPSGNSYEQYF. The CDR3 bases are TGTGCCAGCAGCGTAGCTCCTAGCGGGAACTCCTACGAGCAGTACTTC.

The rearrangement uses TRBV28 and TRBJ2-3; TRBD2 matches at 9 bases. This CDR3 is built from 16 residues. V lost 5 bases and J lost 4; bases outside the gene matches: 10. Germline CDR1 MDHEN, CDR2 SYDVKM. The CDR3 loop reads CASSILSGRLADTQYF. For the CDR3, the DNA is TGTGCCAGCAGTATCCTTAGCGGGAGACTCGCAGATACGCAGTATTTT.

The chain uses TRBV18 and TRBJ2-7; D gene ambiguous. The germline V and J ends were trimmed by 3 bases and 4 bases, with 13 bases remaining between them. This CDR3 has 14 amino acids. CDR1 and CDR2 from the germline V gene are KGHSH and LQKENI. The CDR3 region is CASSPWNRMYEQYF. CDR3 nucleotide sequence: TGTGCCAGCTCACCCTGGAACAGAATGTACGAGCAGTACTTC.

The J gene is TRBJ2-2, the V gene TRBV24-1, with a tentative D call TRBD2 (7 bases). V was clipped by 5 bases and J by 0 bases, with 12 bases between them. The CDR3 consists of 16 residues. CDR1 is KGHDR and CDR2 is SFDVKD in the germline V gene. CDR3 in DNA: TGTGCCACCAGTGGCGGGAGACAGGCGAACACCGGGGAGCTGTTTTTT. This encodes CATSGGRQANTGELFF.

The chain couples TRBV5-1 to TRBJ2-3; 7 nucleotides align to TRBD2. After removal of 2 bases from V and 1 base from J, the junction contained 13 bases not matched to a gene. The germline V gene has CDR1 SGHRS and CDR2 YFSETQ. CDR3 size: 18 residues. Here the CDR3 reads CASSFGGASGYGTDTQYF. For the CDR3, the DNA is TGCGCCAGCAGCTTCGGAGGCGCTAGCGGATATGGCACAGATACGCAGTATTTT.

The chain recombines TRBV30 with TRBJ1-1; D gene uncertain. Between the trimmed V and J ends, which lost 6 bases and 1 base, there was a span of 18 bases. This CDR3 comprises 15 residues. Germline values: CDR1 GTSNPN, CDR2 SVGIG (reference sequence). CDR3 coding DNA: TGTGCCTGTTCCCGGGGTTCTTATGGGAACACTGAAGCTTTCTTT. Amino acids: CACSRGSYGNTEAFF.

The chain employs TRBV6-2 or TRBV6-3 and TRBJ2-1; TRBD1 matches 10 bases. The trim removed 5 bases at V and 2 bases at J, leaving 21 bases unmatched. Germline loops: CDR1 MNHEY, CDR2 SVGEGT. There are 21 residues in the CDR3. The CDR3 DNA follows: TGTGCCAGCAGTCCGGGACAGGGGAAGGTCGTAAGCGGGACAGCCTACAATGAGCAGTTCTTC. Amino acid sequence: CASSPGQGKVVSGTAYNEQFF.

The chain couples TRBV4-3 to TRBJ2-1, with 12 bases matching TRBD2. This CDR3 contains 16 residues. Losses at the gene ends were 4 bases for V and 4 bases for J; bases not matched to a gene: 5. The germline CDR1 and CDR2 sequences are LGHNA and YSLEER. DNA for the CDR3: TGCGCCAGCAGCCCCCGGACTAGCGGGGCGTACAATGAGCAGTTCTTC. It specifies CASSPRTSGAYNEQFF.

The genes are TRBV6-2 or TRBV6-3 and TRBJ2-7; 10 bases map to TRBD2. Looked up from germline, CDR1 is MNHEY and CDR2 is SVGEGT. The CDR3 has 17 residues. Germline trimming cut 4 bases from V and 3 bases from J; bases unmatched to any gene: 12. In nucleotides, the CDR3 is TGTGCCAGCAGTTTATCTACGCTCTCTAGCGGGAGCTACGAGCAGTACTTC. Amino acids: CASSLSTLSSGSYEQYF.

The rearrangement links TRBV15 to TRBJ1-1; D not certain. Trimming stripped 2 bases from V and 1 base from J, with 5 bases between. The length of the CDR3 is 13 residues. Germline lookup yields CDR1 LNHNV and CDR2 YYDKDF (reference sequence). CDR3 in amino acids: CATSRQENTEAFF. Here the CDR3 DNA reads TGTGCCACCAGCAGACAGGAGAACACTGAAGCTTTCTTT.

This chain links TRBV15 with TRBJ2-1, with D possibly TRBD1 on 5 matching bases. The CDR3 sequence is 15 residues long. V was trimmed by 3 bases and J by 3 bases, leaving 12 bases between them. From germline, CDR1 is LNHNV and CDR2 YYDKDF (reference sequence). In nucleotides, the CDR3 is TGTGCCACCAGCAGGGCCCCGGACAACTACAATGAGCAGTTCTTC. Its protein is CATSRAPDNYNEQFF.

The V gene is TRBV9, the J gene TRBJ1-1; D not certain. Trimming removed 3 bases at V and 0 bases at J, with 9 bases between. In germline, CDR1 is SGDLS, CDR2 YYNGEE. This CDR3 has 14 residues. The CDR3 is CASSGAGMNTEAFF. The CDR3 DNA follows: TGTGCCAGCAGCGGGGCGGGGATGAACACTGAAGCTTTCTTT.

This clone was recorded only once. The chain uses TRBV28 and TRBJ2-5; 9 nucleotides align to TRBD1. The CDR3 covers 17 residues. Germline trimming cut 5 bases from V and 5 bases from J; bases unmatched to any gene: 15. Germline CDR1 is MDHEN and CDR2 is SYDVKM. In DNA, the CDR3 is TGTGCCAGCAGTCCTGCGCCCGGACAGGGGCAAGGGGAGACCCAGTACTTC. This codes for CASSPAPGQGQGETQYF.